These 24 T cell receptor beta chains were sequenced from one sample in a study of control samples from healthy donors and cancer patients. Profiled with immunoSEQ multiplex PCR; TCRdb holds only in-frame clones, not every one. The table shows roughly 90,000 clones, with approximately 95% occurring only once. Source material: blood. Every receptor here comes from a woman under 40 in good health.

This clone was seen a single time. This chain uses TRBV5-4 with TRBJ1-2; 7 bases fit TRBD1. CDR1 is SGHNT, CDR2 YYREEE, per germline (reference sequence). The CDR3 runs 15 residues. V shed 4 bases, J shed 8 bases, and the junction held 14 bases outside the gene matches. CDR3 bases: TGTGCCAGCAGCCCACCACAGGGGACAGACGTAGGCTACACCTTC. Translating it yields CASSPPQGTDVGYTF.

The CDR3 spells CASSEIPKWGGAYEKLFF. The DNA for the CDR3 is TGCGCCAGCAGTGAGATACCCAAATGGGGGGGCGCGTATGAAAAACTGTTTTTT. This chain uses TRBV10-2 with TRBJ1-4, with D possibly TRBD1 on 6 matching bases. V lost 2 bases and J 6 bases, leaving 22 bases between the germline ends. The CDR3 has 18 amino acids. CDR1 and CDR2 from the germline V gene are WSHSY and SAAADI.

The chain combines TRBV7-6 with TRBJ2-5, with D unresolved. Trimming left V 0 bases short and J 2 bases short, with 1 base between. Germline loops: CDR1 SGHVS, CDR2 FNYEAQ. This CDR3 contains 12 residues. CDR3 sequence: CASSLAQETQYF. DNA for the CDR3: TGTGCCAGCAGCTTAGCGCAAGAGACCCAGTACTTC.

Here the CDR3 DNA reads TGTGCCAGCAGCTTGTCGGCCTCTGGAAACACCATATATTTT. Translation: CASSLSASGNTIYF. This chain links TRBV5-8 with TRBJ1-3; D is ambiguous. Trimming took off 1 base at V and 0 bases at J, with 5 bases between the two ends. The germline gives CDR1 SGHTS, CDR2 YDEGEE. The CDR3 loop spans 14 amino acids.

This clone showed up just once. The chain joins TRBV6-5 to TRBJ2-3; D remains unclear. This CDR3 has 14 residues. V lost 8 bases to trimming and J lost 6 bases, with 18 bases between them. CDR1 MNHEY and CDR2 SVGAGI come from the germline V gene. CDR3 coding DNA: TGTGCCAGCCAGTCTCGGGCCCAGAGGGATACGCAGTATTTT. This translates into CASQSRAQRDTQYF.

This clone appeared a single time. The chain uses TRBV9 and TRBJ2-7; 7 bases are shared with TRBD1. Trimming took 3 bases from V and 4 from J; bases not matched to a gene: 13. CDR1 and CDR2 from the germline V gene are SGDLS and YYNGEE. This CDR3 has 16 amino acids. The CDR3 region is CASSEDRKTGIYEQYF. CDR3 nucleotides: TGTGCCAGCAGCGAGGACCGAAAGACAGGGATTTACGAGCAGTACTTC.

This rearrangement joins TRBV7-9 to TRBJ2-1; D could derive from TRBD1 or TRBD2 (5 bases each). Deletions cut 3 bases from V and 0 bases from J, with 9 bases between. Germline CDR1 and CDR2: SEHNR and FQNEAQ (reference sequence). This CDR3 has 15 amino acids. For the CDR3, the DNA is TGTGCCAGCAGCTTCGGGGCCGACTCCTACAATGAGCAGTTCTTC. Translation gives CASSFGADSYNEQFF.

V is TRBV13 and J is TRBJ1-4; D may be TRBD1 (5 bases). CDR3 size: 15 residues. Germline V gene data show CDR1 as PRHDT and CDR2 as FYEKMQ (reference sequence). V dropped 5 bases and J dropped 3 bases, with 13 bases sitting between them. The CDR3 region has the DNA TGTGCCAGCAGCAGGGACTCTGGGGCTAATGAAAAACTGTTTTTT. Translated: CASSRDSGANEKLFF.

This rearrangement joins TRBV5-5 to TRBJ1-4, with TRBD1 matching 7 bases. V trimming: 4 bases; J trimming: 5 bases; junction bases outside the gene matches: 5. This CDR3 comprises 14 residues. Germline CDR1 and CDR2: SGHKS and YYEKEE (reference sequence). CDR3 loop: CASSPGQENEKLFF. The CDR3 DNA reads as TGTGCCAGCAGCCCAGGACAGGAGAATGAAAAACTGTTTTTT.

The chain combines TRBV19 with TRBJ2-7; TRBD2 aligns across 13 bases. There are 16 residues in the CDR3. V was pared by 4 bases and J by 2 bases, with 5 bases of the junction left unmatched. The germline V gene encodes CDR1 LNHDA and CDR2 SQIVND (reference sequence). In nucleotides, the CDR3 is TGTGCCAGTAGTACCGGGACTAGCGGGACTCCCTACGAGCAGTACTTC. Translation: CASSTGTSGTPYEQYF.

The rearrangement links TRBV7-9 to TRBJ1-2, with a tentative D call TRBD1 (5 bases). Germline V CDR1 and CDR2: SEHNR, FQNEAQ (reference sequence). The V end lost 3 bases, the J end lost 2 bases, and 13 bases lay between the germline ends. The CDR3 consists of 15 residues. CDR3 nucleotides: TGTGCCAGCAGCTTTTGGGCGGGGGGAAACTATGGCTACACCTTC. This sequence encodes CASSFWAGGNYGYTF.

The sample holds one count of this clone. V usage is TRBV28 and J usage is TRBJ1-1, with TRBD1 matching 7 bases. Unmatched junction bases numbered 11, after V lost 5 bases and J lost 5 bases. The CDR3 covers 15 residues. Germline V gene lookup returns CDR1 MDHEN and CDR2 SYDVKM. The CDR3 nucleotides are TGTGCCAGCAGTGTACTAGACAGGGAGGGAACTGAAGCTTTCTTT. As protein: CASSVLDREGTEAFF.

The chain carries TRBV6-1 and TRBJ2-7; D is unclear. Trimming cost V 2 bases and J 1 base, with 12 bases left between them. The CDR3 extends over 15 amino acids. CDR1 is MNHNS, CDR2 SASEGT, per germline. CDR3 sequence reads: CASSESGLPSYEQYF. The CDR3 DNA reads as TGTGCCAGCAGTGAATCGGGCTTACCGTCCTACGAGCAGTACTTC.

The chain is built from TRBV7-9 and TRBJ2-3; perhaps TRBD2 as D (6 bases). V was cut by 8 bases and J by 2 bases, with 17 bases left in between. The CDR3 has 15 amino acids. Germline CDR1 reads SEHNR; CDR2 reads FQNEAQ (reference sequence). The CDR3 sequence: CASRRAQNPTDTQYF. In nucleotides, the CDR3 is TGTGCCAGCCGGAGGGCCCAGAACCCCACAGATACGCAGTATTTT.

The V and J genes are TRBV6-6 and TRBJ1-2; maybe TRBD1 (6 bases). The CDR3 runs 13 residues. Germline CDR1 MNHNY, CDR2 SVGAGI (reference sequence). The V end lost 6 bases, the J end lost 7 bases, and 15 bases lay between the germline ends. The CDR3, as DNA: TGTGCCAGCAGATGGCCAGGGGTGTTTGGCTACACCTTC. Amino acid sequence: CASRWPGVFGYTF.

This rearrangement joins TRBV6-1 to TRBJ2-2, with unresolved D. Germline V gene sequence: CDR1 MNHNS, CDR2 SASEGT. The length of the CDR3 is 16 residues. The V gene lost 3 bases and the J gene lost 0 bases, with 11 bases spanning the gap. CDR3 in DNA: TGTGCCAGCAGTGAGTTGGTAGGCCCGAACACCGGGGAGCTGTTTTTT. This gives the protein CASSELVGPNTGELFF.

The chain links TRBV9 to TRBJ1-5; D is unresolved. The CDR3 contains 15 residues. Germline CDR1 reads SGDLS; CDR2 reads YYNGEE. Deletions cut 2 bases from V and 3 bases from J, with 12 bases between. The CDR3 sequence: CASSVGPEVNQPQHF. The CDR3, as DNA: TGTGCCAGCAGCGTCGGACCCGAAGTCAATCAGCCCCAGCATTTT. The complete variable domain, with remaining parts taken from reference TRBV9 and TRBJ1-5, reads DSGVTQTPKHLITATGQRVTLRCSPRSGDLSVYWYQQSLDQGLQFLIQYYNGEERAKGNILERFSAQQFPDLHSELNLSSLELGDSALYFCASSVGPEVNQPQHFGDGTRLSIL.

J is TRBJ2-7 and V is TRBV7-8; TRBD1 aligns across 8 bases. Germline-derived CDR1 and CDR2 are SGHVS and FQNEAQ. J gave up 0 bases and V 7 bases, and 5 bases lay outside the gene matches. The CDR3 runs to 14 residues. The CDR3, as DNA: TGTGCCAGCATACAGGACAGGGTCTCCTACGAGCAGTACTTC. It encodes CASIQDRVSYEQYF.

V is TRBV3-1 (or the pseudogene TRBV3-2) and J is TRBJ2-2; TRBD1 aligns across 9 bases. V trimming: 3 bases; J trimming: 0 bases; junction bases outside the gene matches: 11. This CDR3 has 19 amino acids. The V gene's germline CDR1 is LGHDT and CDR2 YNNKEL (reference sequence). In DNA form, the CDR3 reads TGTGCCAGCAGCCACACCGGGACAGGGAGACCATCGAACACCGGGGAGCTGTTTTTT. Translated, it gives CASSHTGTGRPSNTGELFF.

This clone was recorded a few times. The chain links TRBV2 to TRBJ2-5; D not resolved. This CDR3 contains 13 residues. Germline V gene data show CDR1 as SNHLY and CDR2 as FYNNEI. Trimming took 1 base from V and 7 from J, leaving 10 bases between them. The CDR3 DNA reads as TGTGCCAGCAGTGAAGGGCAACCCACGACCCAGTACTTC. Amino acid sequence: CASSEGQPTTQYF.

This clone was picked up one time. The chain is built from TRBV24-1 and TRBJ1-2; TRBD1 agrees at 10 bases. Germline CDR1 KGHDR, CDR2 SFDVKD. J was trimmed by 8 bases and V by 3 bases; bases with no gene match: 8. The CDR3 covers 15 residues. This chain's CDR3 is CATSDPGQGMRGYTF. The CDR3 DNA is TGTGCCACCAGTGATCCGGGACAGGGGATGAGGGGCTACACCTTC.

V and J are TRBV5-1 and TRBJ2-1; D is perhaps TRBD2 (6 bases). The CDR3 extends over 14 amino acids. The germline gives CDR1 SGHRS, CDR2 YFSETQ. Trimming left V 5 bases short and J 6 bases short, with 15 bases between. The CDR3 region has the DNA TGCGCCAGCAGTCCGACAAGGGGAGGCAATGAGCAGTTCTTC. Translated: CASSPTRGGNEQFF.

This clone was detected only a few times. The rearrangement joins TRBV6-5 to TRBJ1-6; TRBD1 aligns across 7 bases. With V trimmed by 10 bases and J by 7 bases, 10 bases remained unmatched. Germline V gene sequence: CDR1 MNHEY, CDR2 SVGAGI. This CDR3 comprises 14 residues. The CDR3 region is CATCGHRGNSPLHF. CDR3 DNA: TGTGCCACCTGTGGGCACAGGGGAAATTCACCCCTCCACTTT.

This rearrangement joins TRBV7-6 to TRBJ1-1, with D unclear. Trimming removed 5 bases from V and 4 bases from J, with 11 bases in between. The CDR3 totals 13 residues. CDR1 is SGHVS, CDR2 FNYEAQ, per germline. CDR3 sequence reads: CASSPLTITEAFF. CDR3 DNA: TGTGCCAGCAGCCCCCTGACGATCACTGAAGCTTTCTTT.